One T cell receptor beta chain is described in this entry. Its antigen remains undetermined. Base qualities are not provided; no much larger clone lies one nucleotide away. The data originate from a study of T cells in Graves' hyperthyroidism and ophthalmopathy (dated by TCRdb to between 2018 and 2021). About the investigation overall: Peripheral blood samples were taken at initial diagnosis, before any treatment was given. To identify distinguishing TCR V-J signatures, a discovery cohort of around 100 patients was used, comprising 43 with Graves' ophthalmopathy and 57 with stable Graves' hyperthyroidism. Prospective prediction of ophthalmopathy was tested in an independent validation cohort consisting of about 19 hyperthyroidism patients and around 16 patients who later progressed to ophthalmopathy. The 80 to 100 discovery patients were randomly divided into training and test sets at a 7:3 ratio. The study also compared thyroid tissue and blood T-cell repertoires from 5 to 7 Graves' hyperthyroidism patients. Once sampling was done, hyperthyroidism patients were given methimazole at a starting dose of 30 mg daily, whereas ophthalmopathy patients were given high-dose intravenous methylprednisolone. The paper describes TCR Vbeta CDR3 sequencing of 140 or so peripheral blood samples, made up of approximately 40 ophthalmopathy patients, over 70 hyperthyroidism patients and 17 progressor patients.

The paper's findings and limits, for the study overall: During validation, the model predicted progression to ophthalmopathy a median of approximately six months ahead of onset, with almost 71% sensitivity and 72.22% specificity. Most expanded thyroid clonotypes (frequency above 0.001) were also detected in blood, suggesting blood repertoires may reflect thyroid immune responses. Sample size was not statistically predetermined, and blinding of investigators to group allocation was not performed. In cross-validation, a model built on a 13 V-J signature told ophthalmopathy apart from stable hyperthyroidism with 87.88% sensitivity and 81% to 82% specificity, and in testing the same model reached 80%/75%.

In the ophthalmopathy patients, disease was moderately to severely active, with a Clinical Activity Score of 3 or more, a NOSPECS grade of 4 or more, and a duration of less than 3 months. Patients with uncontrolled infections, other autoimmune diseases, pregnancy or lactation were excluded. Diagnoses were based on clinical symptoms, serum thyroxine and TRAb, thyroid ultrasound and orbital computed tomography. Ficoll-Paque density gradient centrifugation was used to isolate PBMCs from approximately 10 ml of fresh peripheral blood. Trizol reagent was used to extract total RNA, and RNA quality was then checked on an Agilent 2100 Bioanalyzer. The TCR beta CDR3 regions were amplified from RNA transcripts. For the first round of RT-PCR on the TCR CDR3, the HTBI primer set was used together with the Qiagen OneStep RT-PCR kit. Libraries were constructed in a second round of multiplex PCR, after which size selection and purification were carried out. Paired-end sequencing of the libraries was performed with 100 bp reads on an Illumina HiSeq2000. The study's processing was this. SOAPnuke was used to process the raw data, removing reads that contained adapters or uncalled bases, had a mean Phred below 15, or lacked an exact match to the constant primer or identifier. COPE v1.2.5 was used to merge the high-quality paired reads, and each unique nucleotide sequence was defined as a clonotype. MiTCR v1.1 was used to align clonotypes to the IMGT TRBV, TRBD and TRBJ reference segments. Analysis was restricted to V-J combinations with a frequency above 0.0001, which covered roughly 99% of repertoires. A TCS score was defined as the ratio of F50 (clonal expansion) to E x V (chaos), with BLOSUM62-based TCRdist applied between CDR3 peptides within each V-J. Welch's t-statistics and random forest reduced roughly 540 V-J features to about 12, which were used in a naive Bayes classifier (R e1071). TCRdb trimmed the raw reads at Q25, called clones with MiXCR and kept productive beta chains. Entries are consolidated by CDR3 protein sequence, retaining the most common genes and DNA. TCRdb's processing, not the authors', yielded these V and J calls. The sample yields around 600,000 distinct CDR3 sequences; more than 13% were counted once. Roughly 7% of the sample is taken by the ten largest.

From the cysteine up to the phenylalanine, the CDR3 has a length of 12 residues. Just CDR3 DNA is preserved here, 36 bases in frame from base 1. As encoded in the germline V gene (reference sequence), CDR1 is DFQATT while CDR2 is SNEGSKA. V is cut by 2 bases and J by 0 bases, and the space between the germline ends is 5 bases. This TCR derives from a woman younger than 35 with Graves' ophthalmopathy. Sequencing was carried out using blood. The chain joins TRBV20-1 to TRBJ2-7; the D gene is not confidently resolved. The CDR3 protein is CSARTVSYEQYF. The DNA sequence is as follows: TGCAGTGCTAGAACGGTCTCCTACGAGCAGTACTTC.